These 9 T cell receptor beta chains share one sample of origin, sequenced in a study of Tregs in tolerant kidney transplant recipients. Recipients received nonmyeloablative bone marrow transplants from related graft donors, with transient mixed chimerism. Generated by immunoSEQ multiplex PCR, the TCRdb table keeps only in-frame clones and is missing some. The sample's table shows 25,000 or so clones. Sequencing used CD4+ T cells from blood (PBMCs), obtained 6 months after the transplant. The receptor source for this set is a human patient who received a combined kidney and bone marrow transplant. The graft donor may account for some of the T cells.

On this clone itself: The CDR3 goes on 3 residues after the read ends, and that part is filled in from the germline J gene. The chain joins TRBV20-1 to TRBJ2-7, with 8 bases aligning to TRBD1. The CDR3 is 14 amino acids. Germline CDR1 DFQATT, CDR2 SNEGSKA (reference sequence). V lost 0 bases to trimming and J lost 4 bases; unmatched junction nucleotides: 5. CDR3 DNA (partial): TGCAGTGCTAGAGAAACAGGGGGAACGTACGAG. Translation: CSARETGGTYE. The CDR3 as a whole reads CSARETGGTYEQYF.

On this clone itself: The read ends 3 residues early relative to the CDR3; the germline J gene fills the gap. The chain employs TRBV2 and TRBJ1-2, with D possibly TRBD1 on 5 matching bases. CDR1 SNHLY and CDR2 FYNNEI come from the germline V gene. The CDR3 has 11 residues. V was trimmed by 6 bases and J by 6 bases, leaving 8 bases between them. CDR3: CASRGQDGYTF. The DNA read from the CDR3 is TGTGCCAGCAGGGGGCAGGATGGC. The whole variable domain, remainder taken from reference TRBV2 and TRBJ1-2, is EPEVTQTPSHQVTQMGQEVILRCVPISNHLYFYWYRQILGQKVEFLVSFYNNEISEKSEIFDDQFSVERPDGSNFTLKIRSTKLEDSAMYFCASRGQDGYTFGSGTRLTVV.

As to this clone: Read data end 3 residues before the CDR3 end; the end is taken from the germline J gene. The J gene is TRBJ2-7, the V gene TRBV10-3; a weak D match, TRBD1 (8 bases). From germline, CDR1 is ENHRY and CDR2 SYGVKD. Trimming took off 0 bases at V and 2 bases at J, with 14 bases between the two ends. The length of the CDR3 is 16 residues. CDR3 protein: CAISESVQGGTYEQYF. The DNA read from the CDR3 is TGTGCCATCAGTGAGTCTGTACAGGGGGGGACCTACGAG.

Notes on this clone: The read ends 3 residues shy of where the CDR3 ends; the end is completed using the germline J gene. The chain couples TRBV12-5 to TRBJ2-7, with 7 nucleotides matching TRBD1. CDR1 is LGHNT, CDR2 FRNRAP, per germline. Trimming cost V 6 bases and J 0 bases; bases outside gene matches: 5. The CDR3 loop spans 14 amino acids. Incomplete CDR3 DNA: TGTGCTAGTGGGGTAGGGACAGCCTCCTACGAG. Its translation is CASGVGTASYE. The entire CDR3 sequence reads CASGVGTASYEQYF.

As to this clone: Coverage ceases 3 residues before the CDR3 finishes, and the germline J gene fills in the end. The V call is TRBV7-9, the J call TRBJ1-1; tentatively, D is TRBD1 (5 bases). Trimming cost V 3 bases and J 3 bases, with 8 bases left between them. Germline V gene lookup returns CDR1 SEHNR and CDR2 FQNEAQ (reference sequence). CDR3 size: 13 residues. The CDR3 spells CASSFWGDTEAFF. Incomplete CDR3 DNA: TGTGCCAGCAGCTTTTGGGGGGACACTGAA.

To note about this clone: The CDR3 end falls 3 residues outside the read, so it is completed with the germline J gene. The chain is built from TRBV5-1 and TRBJ1-1; 7 nucleotides align to TRBD1. V gave up 0 bases and J gave up 3 bases; unmatched junction bases: 5. The CDR3 consists of 15 residues. The germline CDR1 and CDR2 sequences are SGHRS and YFSETQ. CDR3: CASSLETGDDTEAFF. Partial CDR3 DNA: TGCGCCAGCAGCTTGGAAACAGGGGATGACACTGAA.

Turning to this clone: The read terminates 3 residues before the CDR3 end, so the remaining end is supplied by the germline J gene. The V and J genes are TRBV19 and TRBJ2-2; 11 positions match TRBD2. This CDR3 is built from 15 residues. CDR1 is LNHDA, CDR2 SQIVND, per germline (reference sequence). V gave up 6 bases and J gave up 7 bases; unmatched junction bases: 7. The CDR3 bases that were read are TGTGCCAGTAGGAGACTAGCGGGGAGCGTCGGGGAG. It encodes CASRRLAGSVGE. The full CDR3 protein is CASRRLAGSVGELFF.

Comment on this clone: The sequenced fragment ends 3 residues before the CDR3 boundary, so the rest is inferred from the germline J gene. The rearrangement joins TRBV4-1 to TRBJ2-2; D is undetermined. Germline CDR1 and CDR2: MGHRA and YSYEKL. With 3 bases removed from V and 7 bases from J, the gap between germline ends came to 12 bases. There are 14 residues in the CDR3. Partial CDR3 DNA: TGCGCCAGCAGCCACTCAAGTTCGGGCGGGGAG. It yields the protein CASSHSSSGGE. The CDR3 in full is CASSHSSSGGELFF.

As for this clone: The read halts 3 residues ahead of the CDR3 end, with the missing end drawn from the germline J gene. The J gene is TRBJ1-5, the V gene TRBV5-5, with unresolved D. V was trimmed by 0 bases and J by 6 bases, leaving 13 bases between them. CDR1 and CDR2 (germline): SGHKS, YYEKEE (reference sequence). The CDR3 length is 15 residues. Partial CDR3 DNA: TGTGCCAGCAGCTTGGTGGCGGGGAAAACTCAGCCC. It codes for CASSLVAGKTQP. The entire CDR3 is CASSLVAGKTQPQHF.